Given below is one T cell receptor (beta chain) in context. The antigen remains undetermined. The source of the sample is a study of T-cell reconstitution after alpha-beta-depleted transplantation in children. Findings of the study overall: One year post-transplant, T-cell counts and diversity were largely derived from T cells produced anew. Several hundred expanded graft clones reportedly were the source of alpha-beta T cells about two months after transplant. It was surviving recipient T cells and thymic progenitors that gave some patients high TCRbeta diversity at day 60.

CDR1 and CDR2 from the germline V gene are SEHNR and FQNEAQ (reference sequence). V was pared by 7 bases and J by 8 bases, with 14 bases between. The CDR3 totals 12 residues. The TCRbeta library incorporated unique molecular identifiers. TCRdb recomputed calls from the PCR reads with MiXCR, one row per CDR3 protein. This sample has about 300,000 distinct CDR3 sequences; over 9.5% occur once, and the top ten carry roughly 7%. The TCR was taken from a boy in the first two years of life with acute myeloid leukemia, due to receive a stem cell transplant. The V call is TRBV7-9, the J call TRBJ1-2; the D is unclear. The material sequenced was PBMCs, taken before TCRalphabeta/CD19-depleted stem cell transplant. Here the CDR3 DNA reads TGTGCCAGCACCATCTCCATGGGGGGCTACACCTTC. Translated, it gives CASTISMGGYTF.